Included here is one TCR beta chain sequence, with context. The antigen remains undetermined. This record belongs to a study of cytomegalovirus exposure and HLA in healthy donors. Study-wide results and limits: Later findings reportedly placed an Asian-associated ancestry cluster below the approximately 670-donor mean for N-insertions.

From germline, CDR1 is MNHEY and CDR2 SMNVEV (reference sequence). Trimming took off 5 bases at V and 7 bases at J, with 17 bases between the two ends. The CDR3 loop spans 14 amino acids. The PCR contained 60 Vbeta and 13 Jbeta primers. Measured with immunoSEQ multiplex PCR; TCRdb has only the in-frame clones, and not every one. Altogether approximately 190,000 clones are present, approximately 80% being singletons, with the ten largest covering around 0.1%. What was sequenced was PBMCs. The V call is TRBV27, the J call TRBJ1-2; tentatively, D is TRBD1 (6 bases). The receptor was derived from a boy aged 2 to 10 in good health and CMV-seronegative. CDR3 amino acids: CASSPDRSLLGYTF. CDR3 DNA sequence: TGTGCCAGCAGTCCAGACAGGAGCTTACTTGGCTACACCTTC.